This TCR beta chain was identified in a study of PD-1 blockade in mismatch repair-deficient tumors. The study, taken as a whole, reports: Tumor-resident clones, often undetectable pretreatment in blood, expanded then contracted after pembrolizumab.

Comments on this clone: The antigen is not known.

Mismatch repair deficiency was confirmed in all patients, by PCR or immunohistochemistry. TCR sequencing covered three patients who responded to pembrolizumab. The data were produced by immunoSEQ multiplex PCR, yet TCRdb's version contains in-frame clones alone and is incomplete. The data contain roughly 130,000 clones, about 88% of them seen just once; the ten biggest clones take up about 12%. Germline V gives CDR1 SGHRS, CDR2 YFSETQ. This CDR3 has 17 amino acids. V dropped 2 bases and J dropped 4; count of bases not matched to a gene: 12. J is TRBJ2-5 and V is TRBV5-1, with TRBD2 matching over 9 bases. The receptor was isolated from an adult with mismatch repair-deficient cancer. The sequencing used peripheral blood, collected approximately 69 weeks after starting pembrolizumab. CDR3 amino acids: CASSFPSSGIRRETQYF. The CDR3 DNA reads TGCGCCAGCAGCTTCCCGTCTAGCGGGATAAGGAGAGAGACCCAGTACTTC.